The 14 T cell receptor beta chains given below trace back to one sample, sequenced in a study of T cells in localized non-small cell lung cancer. Method: immunoSEQ multiplex PCR; TCRdb's copy keeps in-frame clones and lacks some. The data contain roughly 1,900 clones, less than 40% of them singletons. The sequenced sample was lung tumor tissue, obtained before any cancer treatment. All receptors come from a female donor older than 55 with stage II squamous cell lung carcinoma.

The chain is built from TRBV6-8 and TRBJ2-1; D gene unclear. V lost 5 bases and J 3 bases, leaving 8 bases between the germline ends. CDR3 length: 13 residues. Germline CDR1 is MNHGY and CDR2 is SAAAGT. CDR3 region: CASSAGSYNEQFF. DNA of the CDR3: TGTGCCAGCAGTGCCGGTAGCTACAATGAGCAGTTCTTC.

This clone occurred a few times. The chain employs TRBV9 and TRBJ2-3; D gene uncertain. With 0 bases removed from V and 5 bases from J, the gap between germline ends came to 7 bases. Germline CDR1 is SGDLS and CDR2 is YYNGEE. The CDR3 is 13 residues long. The CDR3, as DNA: TGTGCCAGCAGCGTAGCCCTCGGAGATACGCAGTATTTT. It specifies CASSVALGDTQYF.

In its sample, this clone is medium-sized (0.01 to 0.1%). The chain links TRBV11-3 to TRBJ2-4; D is perhaps TRBD1 or TRBD2 (5 bases each). V lost 5 bases and J lost 3, with 23 bases in between. The CDR3 spans 18 residues. Germline loops: CDR1 SGHNT, CDR2 YENEEA. DNA of the CDR3: TGTGCCAGCAGCCTGGCCAGGGACCGGTTCGTGGTCAAAAACATTCAGTACTTC. Its translation: CASSLARDRFVVKNIQYF.

This clone was seen a few times. The CDR3, as DNA: TGTGCCTGGAGTCAGGTACGGGGGCCTAGCACTGAAGCTTTCTTT. It is translated as CAWSQVRGPSTEAFF. The chain carries TRBV30 and TRBJ1-1, with D possibly TRBD1 on 6 matching bases. The V end lost 2 bases, the J end lost 4 bases, and 17 bases lay between the germline ends. This CDR3 region has 15 residues. The germline V gene encodes CDR1 GTSNPN and CDR2 SVGIG (reference sequence).

The V gene is TRBV27, the J gene TRBJ2-7; 7 bases are shared with TRBD1. The V gene end was trimmed by 8 bases and the J gene end by 7 bases; junction bases not matched to a gene: 14. Germline CDR1 MNHEY, CDR2 SMNVEV (reference sequence). The CDR3 extends over 14 amino acids. The CDR3 sequence is CASRRRDSYVEQYF. In nucleotides, the CDR3 is TGTGCCAGCCGCCGCCGGGACAGCTACGTTGAGCAGTACTTC.

The chain combines TRBV7-1 with TRBJ2-6; D may be TRBD2 (5 bases). TRBV7-1 is given ORF status, its function remaining uncertain. V was clipped by 4 bases and J by 4 bases, with 14 bases between them. The CDR3 contains 16 residues. CDR3 bases: TGTGCCAGCAGCTTAATGTCGGGATCCGGGGCCAACGTCCTGACTTTC. This codes for CASSLMSGSGANVLTF.

The CDR3 bases are TGTGCCAGCAGGAGGGACACCGGCAATCAGCCCCAGCATTTT. This sequence encodes CASRRDTGNQPQHF. The chain is built from TRBV9 and TRBJ1-5; D is possibly TRBD1 (6 bases). This CDR3 comprises 14 residues. Germline values: CDR1 SGDLS, CDR2 YYNGEE. V shed 5 bases and J shed 2 bases, with 11 bases lying between them.

The V and J genes are TRBV7-4 and TRBJ1-3; no definite D call. Germline loops: CDR1 SGHVT, CDR2 SQSDAQ. V was cut by 5 bases and J by 6 bases, with 17 bases left in between. CDR3 length: 15 amino acids. The CDR3 region has the DNA TGTGCCAGCAGCCCCCTACAGCGAAGCGTAAACACCATATATTTT. Encoded protein: CASSPLQRSVNTIYF.

This clone has just a few counts. The V call is TRBV29-1, the J call TRBJ1-2, with unresolved D. V was cut by 3 bases and J by 2 bases, with 10 bases left in between. This CDR3 contains 13 residues. The germline V gene has CDR1 SQVTM and CDR2 ANQGSEA. This chain's CDR3 is CSVEGNTNYGYTF. The CDR3 region has the DNA TGCAGCGTTGAGGGGAACACCAACTATGGCTACACCTTC.

The V gene is TRBV19, the J gene TRBJ1-1; D remains unclear. The germline V gene has CDR1 LNHDA and CDR2 SQIVND (reference sequence). With 6 bases removed from V and 6 bases from J, the gap between germline ends came to 14 bases. The CDR3 runs to 13 residues. CDR3 sequence: CASRLNFAPEAFF. CDR3 DNA: TGTGCCAGTAGACTGAACTTTGCCCCTGAAGCTTTCTTT.

The chain joins TRBV6-8 to TRBJ1-3, with TRBD1 matching 8 bases. Per the germline V gene, CDR1 is MNHGY and CDR2 is SAAAGT. After removal of 5 bases from V and 5 bases from J, the junction contained 14 bases not matched to a gene. The CDR3 contains 17 residues. The CDR3: CASSQSPRTGSRNTIYF. CDR3 coding DNA: TGTGCCAGCAGTCAATCACCGCGGACAGGGAGCCGAAACACCATATATTTT.

There are a few counts of this clone. The chain is built from TRBV11-3 and TRBJ1-2, with 9 positions matching TRBD1. CDR3 size: 15 residues. Germline values: CDR1 SGHNT, CDR2 YENEEA. Trimming cost V 4 bases and J 7 bases; bases outside gene matches: 10. The CDR3: CASSSLPQGARGYTF. CDR3 bases: TGTGCCAGCAGCTCCTTACCACAGGGGGCTCGTGGCTACACCTTC.

The rearrangement uses TRBV30 and TRBJ2-4; D unclear. Germline values: CDR1 GTSNPN, CDR2 SVGIG (reference sequence). V shed 7 bases and J shed 0 bases, with 13 bases lying between them. This CDR3 has 14 amino acids. CDR3 sequence reads: CASESDEAKNIQYF. The CDR3 coding sequence is TGTGCCTCCGAGTCTGATGAAGCCAAAAACATTCAGTACTTC.

This clone showed up just a few times. The chain carries TRBV9 and TRBJ2-1; 10 positions match TRBD2. This CDR3 comprises 15 residues. The trim removed 2 bases at V and 7 bases at J, leaving 6 bases unmatched. Germline lookup yields CDR1 SGDLS and CDR2 YYNGEE. Here the CDR3 DNA reads TGTGCCAGCAGCGTGACAGCGGGAGGGCGTAATGAGCAGTTCTTC. Translating gives CASSVTAGGRNEQFF.